This T cell receptor beta chain derives from a study of control samples from healthy donors and cancer patients. Germline V gene sequence: CDR1 SGDLS, CDR2 YYNGEE. Trimming at V came to 1 base and at J to 2 bases, leaving 6 bases not matched to a gene. CDR3 size: 16 residues. The repertoire was sequenced with immunoSEQ multiplex PCR; TCRdb's copy has only in-frame clones and lacks some. The sample lists roughly 190,000 clones, about 91% occurring once. The sample taken for sequencing was blood. The chain carries TRBV9 and TRBJ2-5; 9 positions match TRBD1. The clonotype was recovered from a man in his thirties or forties in good health. In DNA, the CDR3 is TGTGCCAGCAGCGTATCTACAGGGGGCAGGCAAGAGACCCAGTACTTC. Its translation is CASSVSTGGRQETQYF.